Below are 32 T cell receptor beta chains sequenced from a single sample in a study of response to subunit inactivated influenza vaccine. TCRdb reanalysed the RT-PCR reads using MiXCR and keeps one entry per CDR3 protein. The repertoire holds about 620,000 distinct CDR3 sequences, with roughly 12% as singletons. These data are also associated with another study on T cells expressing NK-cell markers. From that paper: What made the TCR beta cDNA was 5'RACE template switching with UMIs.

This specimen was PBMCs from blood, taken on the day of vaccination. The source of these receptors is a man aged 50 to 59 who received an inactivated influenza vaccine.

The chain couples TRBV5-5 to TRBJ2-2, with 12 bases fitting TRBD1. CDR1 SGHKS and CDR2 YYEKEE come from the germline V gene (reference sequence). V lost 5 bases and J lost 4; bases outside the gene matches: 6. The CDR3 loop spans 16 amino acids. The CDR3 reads CASRRGTGGFTGELFF. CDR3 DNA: TGTGCCAGCAGACGCGGGACAGGGGGCTTCACCGGGGAGCTGTTTTTT.

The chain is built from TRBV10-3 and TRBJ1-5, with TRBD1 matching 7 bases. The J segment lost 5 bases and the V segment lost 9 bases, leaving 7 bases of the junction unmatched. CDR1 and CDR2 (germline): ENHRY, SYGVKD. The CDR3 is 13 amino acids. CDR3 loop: CAIGYDRDQPQHF. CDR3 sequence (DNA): TGTGCCATAGGGTACGACAGGGATCAGCCCCAGCATTTT.

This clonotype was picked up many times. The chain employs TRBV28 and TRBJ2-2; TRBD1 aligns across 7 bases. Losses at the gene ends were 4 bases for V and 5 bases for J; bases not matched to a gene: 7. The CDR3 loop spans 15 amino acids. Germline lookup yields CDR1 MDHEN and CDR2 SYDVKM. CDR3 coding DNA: TGTGCCAGCAGTTCTAGACAGGGTGGTACCGGGGAGCTGTTTTTT. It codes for CASSSRQGGTGELFF.

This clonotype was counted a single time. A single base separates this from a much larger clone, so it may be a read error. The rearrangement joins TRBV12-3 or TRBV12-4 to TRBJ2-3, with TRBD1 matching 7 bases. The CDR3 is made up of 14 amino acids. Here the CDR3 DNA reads TGTGCCAGCAGACCCACAGGGGTCACACATACGCAGTATTTT. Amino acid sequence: CASRPTGVTHTQYF.

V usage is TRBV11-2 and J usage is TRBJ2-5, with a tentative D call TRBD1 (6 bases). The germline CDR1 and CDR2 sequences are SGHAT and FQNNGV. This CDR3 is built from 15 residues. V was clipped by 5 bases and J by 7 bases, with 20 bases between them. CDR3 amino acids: CASSLTRDTAGTQYF. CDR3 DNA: TGTGCCAGCAGCCTGACTCGGGACACCGCGGGGACCCAGTACTTC.

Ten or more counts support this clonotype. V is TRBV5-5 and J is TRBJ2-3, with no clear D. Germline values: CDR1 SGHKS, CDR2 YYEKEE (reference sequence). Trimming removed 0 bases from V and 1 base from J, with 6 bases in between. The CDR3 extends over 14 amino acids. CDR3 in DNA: TGTGCCAGCAGCTTGGGGCTACGCACAGATACGCAGTATTTT. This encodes CASSLGLRTDTQYF.

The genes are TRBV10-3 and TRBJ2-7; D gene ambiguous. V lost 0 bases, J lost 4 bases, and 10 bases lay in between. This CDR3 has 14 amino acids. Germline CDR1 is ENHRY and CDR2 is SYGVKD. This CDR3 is CAISESNYGYEQYF. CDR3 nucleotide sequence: TGTGCCATCAGTGAGTCAAATTACGGTTACGAGCAGTACTTC.

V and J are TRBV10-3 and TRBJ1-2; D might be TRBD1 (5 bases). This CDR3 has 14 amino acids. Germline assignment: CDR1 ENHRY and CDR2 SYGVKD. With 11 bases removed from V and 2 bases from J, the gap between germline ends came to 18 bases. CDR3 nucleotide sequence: TGTGCCGTCCGCGACGGGGGTGCCAACTATGGCTACACCTTC. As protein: CAVRDGGANYGYTF.

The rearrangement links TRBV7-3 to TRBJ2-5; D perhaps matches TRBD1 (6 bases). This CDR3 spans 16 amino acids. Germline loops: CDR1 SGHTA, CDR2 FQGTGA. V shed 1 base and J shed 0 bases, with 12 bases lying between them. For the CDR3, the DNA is TGTGCCAGCAGCTTAAGGGGGCCAGGGTACCAAGAGACCCAGTACTTC. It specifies CASSLRGPGYQETQYF. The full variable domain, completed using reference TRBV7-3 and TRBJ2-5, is GAGVSQTPSNKVTEKGKYVELRCDPISGHTALYWYRQSLGQGPEFLIYFQGTGAADDSGLPNDRFFAVRPEGSVSTLKIQRTERGDSAVYLCASSLRGPGYQETQYFGPGTRLLVL.

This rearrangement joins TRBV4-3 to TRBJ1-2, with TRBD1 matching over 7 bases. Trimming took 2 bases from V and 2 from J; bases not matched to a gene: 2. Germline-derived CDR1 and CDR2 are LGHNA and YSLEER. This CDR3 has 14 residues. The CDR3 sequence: CASSQLGGNYGYTF. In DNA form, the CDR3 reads TGCGCCAGCAGCCAACTAGGGGGCAACTATGGCTACACCTTC.

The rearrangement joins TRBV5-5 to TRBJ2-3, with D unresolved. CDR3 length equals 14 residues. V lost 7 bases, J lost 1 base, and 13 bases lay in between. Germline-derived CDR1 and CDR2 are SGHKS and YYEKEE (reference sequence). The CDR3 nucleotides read TGTGCCAGCGCACTGGGGTGGGGCACAGATACGCAGTATTTT. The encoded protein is CASALGWGTDTQYF. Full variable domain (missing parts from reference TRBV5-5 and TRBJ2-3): DAGVTQSPTHLIKTRGQQVTLRCSPISGHKSVSWYQQVLGQGPQFIFQYYEKEERGRGNFPDRFSARQFPNYSSELNVNALLLGDSALYLCASALGWGTDTQYFGPGTRLTVL.

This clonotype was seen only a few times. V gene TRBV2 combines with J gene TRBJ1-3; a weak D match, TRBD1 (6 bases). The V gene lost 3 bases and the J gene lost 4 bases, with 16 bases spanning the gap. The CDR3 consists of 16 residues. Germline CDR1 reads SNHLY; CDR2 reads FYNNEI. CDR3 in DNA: TGTGCCAGCAGTGAGATCCCAGGGGCGCTCGGAAACACCATATATTTT. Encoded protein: CASSEIPGALGNTIYF.

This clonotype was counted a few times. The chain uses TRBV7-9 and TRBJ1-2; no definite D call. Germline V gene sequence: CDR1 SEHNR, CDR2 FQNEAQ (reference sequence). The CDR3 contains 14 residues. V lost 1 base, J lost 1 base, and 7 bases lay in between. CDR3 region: CASSLDVNNYGYTF. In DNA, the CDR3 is TGTGCCAGCAGCTTAGACGTGAATAACTATGGCTACACCTTC. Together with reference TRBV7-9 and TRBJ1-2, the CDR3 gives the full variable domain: DTGVSQNPRHKITKRGQNVTFRCDPISEHNRLYWYRQTLGQGPEFLTYFQNEAQLEKSRLLSDRFSAERPKGSFSTLEIQRTEQGDSAMYLCASSLDVNNYGYTFGSGTRLTVV.

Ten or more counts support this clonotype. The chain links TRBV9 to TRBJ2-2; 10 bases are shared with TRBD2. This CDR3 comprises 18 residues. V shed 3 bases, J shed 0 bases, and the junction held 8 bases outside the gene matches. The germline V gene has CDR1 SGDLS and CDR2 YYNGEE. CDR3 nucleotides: TGTGCCAGCAGCGCGTCCGGGACTAGCGCTTCGAACACCGGGGAGCTGTTTTTT. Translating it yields CASSASGTSASNTGELFF.

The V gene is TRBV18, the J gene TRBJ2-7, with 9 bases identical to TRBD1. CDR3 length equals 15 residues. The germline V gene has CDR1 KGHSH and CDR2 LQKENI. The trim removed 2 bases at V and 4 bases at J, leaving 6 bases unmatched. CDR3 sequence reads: CASSPNRGPAYEQYF. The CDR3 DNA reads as TGTGCCAGCTCACCAAACAGGGGGCCGGCGTACGAGCAGTACTTC.

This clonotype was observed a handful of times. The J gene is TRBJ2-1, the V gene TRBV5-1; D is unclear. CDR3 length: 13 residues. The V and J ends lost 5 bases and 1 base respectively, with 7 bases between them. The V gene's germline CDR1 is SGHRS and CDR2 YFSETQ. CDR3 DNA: TGCGCCAGCAGGACCCCGTCCTACAATGAGCAGTTCTTC. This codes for CASRTPSYNEQFF.

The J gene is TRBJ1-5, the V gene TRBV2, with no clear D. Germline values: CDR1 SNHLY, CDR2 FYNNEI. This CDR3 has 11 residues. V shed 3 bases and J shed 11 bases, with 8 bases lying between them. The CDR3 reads CASSESRTQHF. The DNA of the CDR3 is TGTGCCAGCAGTGAGTCCAGGACCCAGCATTTT.

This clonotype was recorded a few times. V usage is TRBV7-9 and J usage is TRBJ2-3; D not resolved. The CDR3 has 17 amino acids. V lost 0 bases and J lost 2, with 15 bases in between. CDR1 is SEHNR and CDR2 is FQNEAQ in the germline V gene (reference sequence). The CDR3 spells CASSLASGPRNTDTQYF. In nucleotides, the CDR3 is TGTGCCAGCAGCTTAGCTTCCGGGCCGAGAAACACAGATACGCAGTATTTT. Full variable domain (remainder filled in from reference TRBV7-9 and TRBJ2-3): DTGVSQNPRHKITKRGQNVTFRCDPISEHNRLYWYRQTLGQGPEFLTYFQNEAQLEKSRLLSDRFSAERPKGSFSTLEIQRTEQGDSAMYLCASSLASGPRNTDTQYFGPGTRLTVL.

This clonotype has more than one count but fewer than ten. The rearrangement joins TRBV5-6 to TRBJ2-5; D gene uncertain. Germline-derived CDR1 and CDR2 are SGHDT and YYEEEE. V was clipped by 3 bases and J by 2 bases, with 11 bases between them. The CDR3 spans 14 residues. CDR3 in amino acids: CASSWAWKQETQYF. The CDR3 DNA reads TGTGCCAGCAGCTGGGCTTGGAAACAAGAGACCCAGTACTTC.

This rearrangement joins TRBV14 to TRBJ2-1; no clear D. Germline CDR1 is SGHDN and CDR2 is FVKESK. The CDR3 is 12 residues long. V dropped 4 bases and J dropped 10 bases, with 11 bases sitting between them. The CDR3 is CASSRSGSEQFF. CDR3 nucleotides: TGTGCCAGCAGCCGGTCGGGCAGCGAGCAGTTCTTC.

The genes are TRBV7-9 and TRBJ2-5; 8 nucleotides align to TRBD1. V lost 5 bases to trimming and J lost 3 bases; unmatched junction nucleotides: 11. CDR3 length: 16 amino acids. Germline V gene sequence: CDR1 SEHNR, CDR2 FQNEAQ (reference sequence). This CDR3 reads CASSPRTGRKKETQYF. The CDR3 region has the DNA TGTGCCAGCAGCCCTCGGACAGGGAGGAAGAAAGAGACCCAGTACTTC.

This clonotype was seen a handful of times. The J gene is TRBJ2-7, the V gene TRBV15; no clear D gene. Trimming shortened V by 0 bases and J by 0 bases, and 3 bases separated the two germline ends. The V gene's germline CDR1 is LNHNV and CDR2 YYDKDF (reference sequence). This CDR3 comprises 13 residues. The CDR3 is CATSRDFSYEQYF. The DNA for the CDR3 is TGTGCCACCAGCAGAGATTTCTCCTACGAGCAGTACTTC.

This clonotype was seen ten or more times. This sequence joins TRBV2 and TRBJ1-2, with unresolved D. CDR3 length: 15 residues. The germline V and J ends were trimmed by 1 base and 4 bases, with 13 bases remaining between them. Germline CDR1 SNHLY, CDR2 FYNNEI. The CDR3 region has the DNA TGTGCCAGCAGTGAAGAGCCCCTCACGGGCTATGGCTACACCTTC. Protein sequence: CASSEEPLTGYGYTF.

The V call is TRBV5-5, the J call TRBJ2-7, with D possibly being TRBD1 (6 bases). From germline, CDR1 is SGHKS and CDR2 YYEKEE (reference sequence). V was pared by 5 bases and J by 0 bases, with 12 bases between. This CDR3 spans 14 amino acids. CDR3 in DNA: TGTGCCAGCAGGGATTTGGGGGCCTCCTACGAGCAGTACTTC. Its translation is CASRDLGASYEQYF.

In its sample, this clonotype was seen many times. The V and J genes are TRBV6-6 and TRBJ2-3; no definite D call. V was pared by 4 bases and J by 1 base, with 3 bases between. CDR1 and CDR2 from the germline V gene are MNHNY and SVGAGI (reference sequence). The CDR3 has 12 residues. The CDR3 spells CASSFRTDTQYF. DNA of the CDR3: TGTGCCAGCAGTTTTCGCACAGATACGCAGTATTTT.

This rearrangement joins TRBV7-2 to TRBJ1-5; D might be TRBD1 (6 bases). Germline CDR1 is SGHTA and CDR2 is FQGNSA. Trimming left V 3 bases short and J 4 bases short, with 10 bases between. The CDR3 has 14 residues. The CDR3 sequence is CASSFSGANQPQHF. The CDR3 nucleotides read TGTGCCAGCAGCTTCTCGGGGGCTAATCAGCCCCAGCATTTT. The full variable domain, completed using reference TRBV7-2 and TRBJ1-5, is GAGVSQSPSNKVTEKGKDVELRCDPISGHTALYWYRQSLGQGLEFLIYFQGNSAPDKSGLPSDRFSAERTGGSVSTLTIQRTQQEDSAVYLCASSFSGANQPQHFGDGTRLSIL.

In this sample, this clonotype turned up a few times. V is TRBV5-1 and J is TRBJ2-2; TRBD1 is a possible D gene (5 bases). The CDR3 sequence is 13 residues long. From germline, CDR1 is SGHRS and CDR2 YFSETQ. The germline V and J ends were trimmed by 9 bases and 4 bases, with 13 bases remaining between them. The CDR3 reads CAISDRPTGELFF. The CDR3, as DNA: TGCGCCATCTCAGACAGACCCACCGGGGAGCTGTTTTTT.

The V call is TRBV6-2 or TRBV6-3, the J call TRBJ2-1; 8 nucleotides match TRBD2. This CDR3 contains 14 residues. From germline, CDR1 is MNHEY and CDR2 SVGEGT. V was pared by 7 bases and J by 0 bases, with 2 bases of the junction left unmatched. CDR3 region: CASNAGGSYNEQFF. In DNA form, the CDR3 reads TGTGCCAGCAACGCGGGGGGCTCCTACAATGAGCAGTTCTTC.

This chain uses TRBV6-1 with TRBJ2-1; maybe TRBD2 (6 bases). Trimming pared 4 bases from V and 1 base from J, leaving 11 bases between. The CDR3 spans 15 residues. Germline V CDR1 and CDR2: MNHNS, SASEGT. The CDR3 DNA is TGTGCCAGCAGTGTTACTAGCTATTCCTACAATGAGCAGTTCTTC. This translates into CASSVTSYSYNEQFF.

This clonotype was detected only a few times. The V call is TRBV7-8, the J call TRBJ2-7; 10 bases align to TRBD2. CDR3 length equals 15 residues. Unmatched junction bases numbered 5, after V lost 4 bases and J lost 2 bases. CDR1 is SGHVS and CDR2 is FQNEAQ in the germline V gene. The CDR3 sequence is CASSSLAGIPYEQYF. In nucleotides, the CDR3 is TGTGCCAGCAGCTCACTAGCGGGGATTCCCTACGAGCAGTACTTC.

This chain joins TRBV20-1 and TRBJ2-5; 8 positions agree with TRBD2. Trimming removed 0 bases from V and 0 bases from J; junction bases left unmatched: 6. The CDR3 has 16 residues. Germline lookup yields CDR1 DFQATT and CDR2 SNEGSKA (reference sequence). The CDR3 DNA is TGCAGTGCTAGAGATCAAGCTAGCGGGTACCAAGAGACCCAGTACTTC. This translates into CSARDQASGYQETQYF.

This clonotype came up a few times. CDR3 amino acids: CASRSSGGILREQFF. The CDR3 DNA is TGTGCCAGCAGAAGCTCCGGCGGGATTCTAAGGGAGCAGTTCTTC. The chain has TRBV3-1 and TRBJ2-1; tentative D call: TRBD2 (6 bases). Germline V lookup: CDR1 LGHDT, CDR2 YNNKEL (reference sequence). V dropped 6 bases and J dropped 10 bases, with 22 bases sitting between them. This CDR3 comprises 15 residues.